This TCR beta chain was obtained from a study of vaccination and CD4 T cells after COVID-19. Treatment in this sample: approximately nine-day PBMC culture with coronavirus spike peptide pools or control peptides (ViraFEST assay). On this clonotype itself: Its antigen is still unknown.

Trimming removed 3 bases from V and 6 bases from J, with 16 bases in between. The CDR3 spans 15 residues. Sequenced with the Oncomine TCR Beta short-read assay was DNA taken from cultured CD4+ T cells. TCRdb fed the PCR reads into MiXCR, producing one record per CDR3 protein. Of fewer than 20,000 distinct CDR3 sequences listed, around three quarters are singletons. The chain joins TRBV12-3 or TRBV12-4 to TRBJ2-3; weak D call: TRBD2 (5 bases). This TCR derives from a human donor who had recovered from COVID-19. The source material was CD4+ T cells from blood, cultured in vitro. Written as DNA, the CDR3 is TGTGCCAGCAGTTTCGTAAGGGCGGGTGAGGATACGCAGTATTTT. It codes for CASSFVRAGEDTQYF.